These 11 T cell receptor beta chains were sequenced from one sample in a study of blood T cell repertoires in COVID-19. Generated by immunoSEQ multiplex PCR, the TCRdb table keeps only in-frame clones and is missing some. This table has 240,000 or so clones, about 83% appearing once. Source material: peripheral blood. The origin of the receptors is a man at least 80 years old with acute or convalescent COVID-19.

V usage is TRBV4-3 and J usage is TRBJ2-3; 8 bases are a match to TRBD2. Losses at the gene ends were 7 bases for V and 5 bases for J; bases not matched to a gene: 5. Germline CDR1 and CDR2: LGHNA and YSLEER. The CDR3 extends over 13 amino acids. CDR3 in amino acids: CASNSGAGDTQYF. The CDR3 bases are TGCGCCAGCAATAGCGGGGCAGGAGATACGCAGTATTTT.

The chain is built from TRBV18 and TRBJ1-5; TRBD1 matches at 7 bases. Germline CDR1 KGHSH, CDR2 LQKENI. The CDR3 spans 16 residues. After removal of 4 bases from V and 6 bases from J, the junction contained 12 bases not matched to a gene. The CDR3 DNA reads TGTGCCAGCTCACAGTCCGGGACAGCCAACACTCAGCCCCAGCATTTT. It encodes CASSQSGTANTQPQHF.

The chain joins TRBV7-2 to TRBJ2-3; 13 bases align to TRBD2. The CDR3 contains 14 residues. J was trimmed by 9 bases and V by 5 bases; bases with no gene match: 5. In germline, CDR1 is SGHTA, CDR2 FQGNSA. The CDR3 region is CASSQTSGGLTQYF. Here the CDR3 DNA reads TGTGCCAGCAGCCAGACTAGCGGGGGGTTGACGCAGTATTTT.

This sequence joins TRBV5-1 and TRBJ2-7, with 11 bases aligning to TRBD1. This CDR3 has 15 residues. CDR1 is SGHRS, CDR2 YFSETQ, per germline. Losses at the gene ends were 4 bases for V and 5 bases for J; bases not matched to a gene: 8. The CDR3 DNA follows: TGCGCCAGCAGCAGGACAGGGGGCGCCTCGAACGAGCAGTACTTC. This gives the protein CASSRTGGASNEQYF.

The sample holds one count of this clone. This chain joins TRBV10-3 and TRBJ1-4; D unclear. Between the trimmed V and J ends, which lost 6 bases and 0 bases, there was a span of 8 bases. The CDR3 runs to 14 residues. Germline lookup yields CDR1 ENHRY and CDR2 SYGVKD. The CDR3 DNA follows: TGTGCCATCAGCAGACAAGCAACTAATGAAAAACTGTTTTTT. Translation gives CAISRQATNEKLFF.

Written as DNA, the CDR3 is TGTGCCAGCAGTTTTAATCCCCGGGACAGGGGGCCAGCTAATGAAAAACTGTTTTTT. This codes for CASSFNPRDRGPANEKLFF. This rearrangement joins TRBV6-2 or TRBV6-3 to TRBJ1-4, with TRBD1 matching 12 bases. The CDR3 spans 19 residues. CDR1 is MNHEY, CDR2 SVGEGT, per germline. J was trimmed by 3 bases and V by 4 bases; bases with no gene match: 12.

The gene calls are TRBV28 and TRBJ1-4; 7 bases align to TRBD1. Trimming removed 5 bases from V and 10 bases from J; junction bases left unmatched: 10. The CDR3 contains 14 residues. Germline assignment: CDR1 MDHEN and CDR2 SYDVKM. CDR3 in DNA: TGTGCCAGCAGTCCTCACAGGGGAGAGGGAAAACTGTTTTTT. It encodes CASSPHRGEGKLFF.

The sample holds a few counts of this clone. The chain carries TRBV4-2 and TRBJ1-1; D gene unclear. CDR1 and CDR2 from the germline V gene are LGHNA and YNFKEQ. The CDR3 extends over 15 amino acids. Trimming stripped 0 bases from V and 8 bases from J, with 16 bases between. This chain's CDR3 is CASSQEPGGPIEAFF. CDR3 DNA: TGTGCCAGCAGCCAAGAGCCAGGAGGGCCTATAGAAGCTTTCTTT.

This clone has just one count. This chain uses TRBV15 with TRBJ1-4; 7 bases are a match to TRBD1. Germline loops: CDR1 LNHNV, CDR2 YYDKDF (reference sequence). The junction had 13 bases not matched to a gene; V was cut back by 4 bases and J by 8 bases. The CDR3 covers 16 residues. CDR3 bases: TGTGCCACCAGCACCCTGAGACAGGGCAGTGGGGAAAAACTGTTTTTT. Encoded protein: CATSTLRQGSGEKLFF.

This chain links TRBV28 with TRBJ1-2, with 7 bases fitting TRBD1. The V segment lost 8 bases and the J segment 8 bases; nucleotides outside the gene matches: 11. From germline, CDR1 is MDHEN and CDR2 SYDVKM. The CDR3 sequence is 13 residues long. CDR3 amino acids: CASEGAGLLGYTF. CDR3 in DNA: TGTGCCAGCGAGGGGGCCGGGTTATTAGGCTACACCTTC.

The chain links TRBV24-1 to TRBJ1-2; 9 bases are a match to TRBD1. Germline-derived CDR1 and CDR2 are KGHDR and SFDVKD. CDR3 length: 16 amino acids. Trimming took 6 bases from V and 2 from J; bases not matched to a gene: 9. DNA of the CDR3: TGTGCCACCAGTAGATCCTCCGGGACAGGGAACTATGGCTACACCTTC. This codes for CATSRSSGTGNYGYTF.